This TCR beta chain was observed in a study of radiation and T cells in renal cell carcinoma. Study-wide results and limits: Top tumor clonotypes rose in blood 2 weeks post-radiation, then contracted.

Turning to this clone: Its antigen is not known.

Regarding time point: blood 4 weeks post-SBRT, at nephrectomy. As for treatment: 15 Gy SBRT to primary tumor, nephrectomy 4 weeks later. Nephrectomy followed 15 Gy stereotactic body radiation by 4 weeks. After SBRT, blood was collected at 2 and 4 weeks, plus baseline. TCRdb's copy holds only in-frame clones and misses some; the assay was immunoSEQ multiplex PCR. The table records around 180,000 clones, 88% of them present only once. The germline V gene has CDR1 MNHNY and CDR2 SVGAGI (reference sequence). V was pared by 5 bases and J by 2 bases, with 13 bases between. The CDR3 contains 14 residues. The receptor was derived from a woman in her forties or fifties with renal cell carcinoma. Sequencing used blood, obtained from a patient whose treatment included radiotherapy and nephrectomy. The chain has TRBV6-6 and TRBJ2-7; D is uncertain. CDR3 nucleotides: TGTGCCAGCAGTCCTATGCAAGGGACCTACGAGCAGTACTTC. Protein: CASSPMQGTYEQYF.